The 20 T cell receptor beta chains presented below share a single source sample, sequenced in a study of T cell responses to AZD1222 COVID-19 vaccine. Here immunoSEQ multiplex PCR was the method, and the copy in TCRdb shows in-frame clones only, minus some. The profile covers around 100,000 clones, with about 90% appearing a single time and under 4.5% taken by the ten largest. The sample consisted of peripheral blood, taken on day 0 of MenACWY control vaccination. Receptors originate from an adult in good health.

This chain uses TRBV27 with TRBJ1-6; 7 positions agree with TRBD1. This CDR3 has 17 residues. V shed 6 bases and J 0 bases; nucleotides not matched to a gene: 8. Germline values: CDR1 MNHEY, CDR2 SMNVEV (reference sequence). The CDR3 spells CASSQLWDSSYNSPLHF. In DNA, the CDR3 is TGTGCCAGCAGCCAACTGTGGGACAGCTCCTATAATTCACCCCTCCACTTT.

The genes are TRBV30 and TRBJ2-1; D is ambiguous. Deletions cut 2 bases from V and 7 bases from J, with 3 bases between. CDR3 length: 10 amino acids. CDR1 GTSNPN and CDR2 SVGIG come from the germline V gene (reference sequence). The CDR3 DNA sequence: TGTGCCTGGAGTCTTAATGAGCAGTTCTTC. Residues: CAWSLNEQFF.

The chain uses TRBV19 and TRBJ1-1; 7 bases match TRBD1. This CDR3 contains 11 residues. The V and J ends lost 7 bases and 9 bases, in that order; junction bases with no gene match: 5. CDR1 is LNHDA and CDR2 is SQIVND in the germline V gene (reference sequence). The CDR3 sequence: CASTLTGKAFF. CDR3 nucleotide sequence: TGTGCCAGTACCCTGACAGGGAAAGCTTTCTTT. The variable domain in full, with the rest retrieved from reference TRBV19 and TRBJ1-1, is DGGITQSPKYLFRKEGQNVTLSCEQNLNHDAMYWYRQDPGQGLRLIYYSQIVNDFQKGDIAEGYSVSREKKESFPLTVTSAQKNPTAFYLCASTLTGKAFFGQGTRLTVV.

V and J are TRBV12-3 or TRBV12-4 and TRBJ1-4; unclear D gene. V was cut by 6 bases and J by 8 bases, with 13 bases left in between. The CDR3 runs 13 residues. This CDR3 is CASSPASREKLFF. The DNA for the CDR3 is TGTGCCAGCAGCCCGGCGAGTAGGGAAAAACTGTTTTTT.

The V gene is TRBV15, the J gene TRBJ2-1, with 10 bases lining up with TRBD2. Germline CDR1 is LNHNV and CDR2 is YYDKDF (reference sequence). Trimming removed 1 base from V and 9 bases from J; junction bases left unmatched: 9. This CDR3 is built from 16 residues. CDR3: CATSRGGLAGAGEQFF. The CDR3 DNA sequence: TGTGCCACCAGCAGAGGGGGCCTAGCGGGAGCCGGTGAGCAGTTCTTC.

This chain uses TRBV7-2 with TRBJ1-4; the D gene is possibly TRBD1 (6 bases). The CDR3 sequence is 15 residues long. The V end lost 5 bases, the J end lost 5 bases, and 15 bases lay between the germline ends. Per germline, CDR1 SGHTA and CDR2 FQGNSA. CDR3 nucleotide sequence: TGTGCCAGCAGCCGCAGCGGGCAGGGGAATGAAAAACTGTTTTTT. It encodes CASSRSGQGNEKLFF.

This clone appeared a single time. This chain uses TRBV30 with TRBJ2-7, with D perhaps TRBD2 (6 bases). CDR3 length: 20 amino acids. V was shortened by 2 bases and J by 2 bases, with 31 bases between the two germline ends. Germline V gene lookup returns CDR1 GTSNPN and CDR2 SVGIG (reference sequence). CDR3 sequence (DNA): TGTGCCTGGAGTCTTCTCGACGTCTTCGTTTACGGGACTGCTCCCTACGAGCAGTACTTC. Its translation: CAWSLLDVFVYGTAPYEQYF.

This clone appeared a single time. This CDR3 reads CASSVAGATNEKLFF. The CDR3 DNA reads TGTGCCAGCAGCGTAGCGGGGGCAACTAATGAAAAACTGTTTTTT. The chain couples TRBV9 to TRBJ1-4, with D possibly being TRBD1 (5 bases). Germline V gives CDR1 SGDLS, CDR2 YYNGEE. V was shortened by 0 bases and J by 0 bases, with 6 bases between the two germline ends. The CDR3 contains 15 residues.

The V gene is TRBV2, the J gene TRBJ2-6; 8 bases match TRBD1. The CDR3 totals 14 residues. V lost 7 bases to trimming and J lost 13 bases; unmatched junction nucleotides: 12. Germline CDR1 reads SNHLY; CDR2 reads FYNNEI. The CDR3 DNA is TGTGCCAGCACCACCGGGACAGGCGTAGTAGTCCTGACTTTC. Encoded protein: CASTTGTGVVVLTF.

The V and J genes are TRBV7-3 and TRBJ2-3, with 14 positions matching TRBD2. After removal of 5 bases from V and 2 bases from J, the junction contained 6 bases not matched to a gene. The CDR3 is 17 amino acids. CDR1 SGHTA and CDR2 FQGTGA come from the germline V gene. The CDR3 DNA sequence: TGTGCCAGCAGCCCGCCGGGACTAGCGGGGGACACAGATACGCAGTATTTT. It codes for CASSPPGLAGDTDTQYF. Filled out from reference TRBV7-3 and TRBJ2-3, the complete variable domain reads GAGVSQTPSNKVTEKGKYVELRCDPISGHTALYWYRQSLGQGPEFLIYFQGTGAADDSGLPNDRFFAVRPEGSVSTLKIQRTERGDSAVYLCASSPPGLAGDTDTQYFGPGTRLTVL.

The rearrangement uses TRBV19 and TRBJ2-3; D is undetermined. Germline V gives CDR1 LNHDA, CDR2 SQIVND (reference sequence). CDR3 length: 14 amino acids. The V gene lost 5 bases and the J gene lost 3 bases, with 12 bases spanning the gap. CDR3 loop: CASSRMDGTDTQYF. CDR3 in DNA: TGTGCCAGTAGTCGTATGGACGGGACAGATACGCAGTATTTT.

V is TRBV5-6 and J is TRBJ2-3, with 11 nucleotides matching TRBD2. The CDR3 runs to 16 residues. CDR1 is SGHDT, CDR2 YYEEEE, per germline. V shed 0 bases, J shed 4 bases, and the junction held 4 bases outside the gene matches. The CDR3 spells CASSLGFSGGADTQYF. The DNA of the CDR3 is TGTGCCAGCAGCTTGGGTTTTAGCGGGGGGGCAGATACGCAGTATTTT.

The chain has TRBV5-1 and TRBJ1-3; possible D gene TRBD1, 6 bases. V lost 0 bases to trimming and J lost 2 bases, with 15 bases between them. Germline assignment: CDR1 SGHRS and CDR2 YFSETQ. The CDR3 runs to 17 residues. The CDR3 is CASSLGGISGAGNTIYF. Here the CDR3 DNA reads TGCGCCAGCAGCTTGGGGGGGATCTCAGGGGCTGGAAACACCATATATTTT. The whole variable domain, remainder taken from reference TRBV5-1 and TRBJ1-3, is KAGVTQTPRYLIKTRGQQVTLSCSPISGHRSVSWYQQTPGQGLQFLFEYFSETQRNKGNFPGRFSGRQFSNSRSEMNVSTLELGDSALYLCASSLGGISGAGNTIYFGEGSWLTVV.

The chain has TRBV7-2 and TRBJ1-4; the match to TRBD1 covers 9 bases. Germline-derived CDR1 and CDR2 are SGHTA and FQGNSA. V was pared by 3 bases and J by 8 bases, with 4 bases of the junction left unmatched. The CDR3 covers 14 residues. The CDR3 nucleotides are TGTGCCAGCAGCTTTGGGACAGGGCTGGAAAAACTGTTTTTT. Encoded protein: CASSFGTGLEKLFF.

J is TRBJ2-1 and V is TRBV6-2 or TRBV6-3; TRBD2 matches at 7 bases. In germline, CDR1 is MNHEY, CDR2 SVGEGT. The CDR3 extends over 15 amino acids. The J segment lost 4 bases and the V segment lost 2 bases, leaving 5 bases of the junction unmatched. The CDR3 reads CASSYGRGGYNEQFF. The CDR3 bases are TGTGCCAGCAGTTACGGGAGGGGAGGGTACAATGAGCAGTTCTTC.

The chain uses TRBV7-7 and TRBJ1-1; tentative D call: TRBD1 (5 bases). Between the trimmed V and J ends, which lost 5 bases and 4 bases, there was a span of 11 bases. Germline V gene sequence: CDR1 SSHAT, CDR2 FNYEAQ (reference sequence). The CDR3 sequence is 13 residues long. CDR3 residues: CASSPSGATEAFF. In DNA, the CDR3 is TGTGCCAGCAGCCCGAGCGGGGCCACTGAAGCTTTCTTT.

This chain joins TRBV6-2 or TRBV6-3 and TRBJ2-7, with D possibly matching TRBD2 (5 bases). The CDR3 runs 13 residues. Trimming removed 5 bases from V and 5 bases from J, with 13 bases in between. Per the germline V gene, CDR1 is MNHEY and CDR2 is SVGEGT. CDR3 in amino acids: CASSRPGLHEQYF. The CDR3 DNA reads TGTGCCAGCAGTCGCCCAGGACTGCACGAGCAGTACTTC.

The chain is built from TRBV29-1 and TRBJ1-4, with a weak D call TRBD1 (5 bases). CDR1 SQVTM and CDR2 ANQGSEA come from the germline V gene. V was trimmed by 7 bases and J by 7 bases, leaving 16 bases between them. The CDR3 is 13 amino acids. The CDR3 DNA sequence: TGCAGCGCTCAAACAGGCCAAGGTGAAAAACTGTTTTTT. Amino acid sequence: CSAQTGQGEKLFF.

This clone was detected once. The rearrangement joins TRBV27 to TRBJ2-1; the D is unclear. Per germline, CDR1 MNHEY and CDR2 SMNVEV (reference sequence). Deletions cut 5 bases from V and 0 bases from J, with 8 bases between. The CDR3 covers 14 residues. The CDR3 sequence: CASSRRDSYNEQFF. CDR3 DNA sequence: TGTGCCAGCAGTCGACGCGACTCCTACAATGAGCAGTTCTTC.

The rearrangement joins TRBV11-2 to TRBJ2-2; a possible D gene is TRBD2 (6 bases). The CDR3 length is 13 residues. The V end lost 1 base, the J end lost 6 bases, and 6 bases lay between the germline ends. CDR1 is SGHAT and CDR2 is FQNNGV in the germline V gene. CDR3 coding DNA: TGTGCCAGCAGCTTAGCGGGAGCCGGGGAGCTGTTTTTT. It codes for CASSLAGAGELFF. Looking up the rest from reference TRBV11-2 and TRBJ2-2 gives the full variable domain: EAGVAQSPRYKIIEKRQSVAFWCNPISGHATLYWYQQILGQGPKLLIQFQNNGVVDDSQLPKDRFSAERLKGVDSTLKIQPAKLEDSAVYLCASSLAGAGELFFGEGSRLTVL.